This paragraph reports one T cell receptor (beta chain). The CDR3 spans 18 residues. Germline V lookup: CDR1 LGHNA, CDR2 YSLEER. Trimming cost V 1 base and J 4 bases, with 22 bases left between them. These data belong to a study of blood T cell repertoires in COVID-19. Libraries were prepared by immunoSEQ multiplex PCR; TCRdb keeps only in-frame clonotypes and omits some of them. In the table there are about 130,000 clones, roughly 77% of which are singletons. The gene calls are TRBV4-3 and TRBJ2-5; perhaps TRBD1 as D (5 bases). Input material: peripheral blood. This receptor was taken from a woman aged 65 to 85 with COVID-19, enrolled during active disease. CDR3: CASSQGPVVSGWGETQYF. For the CDR3, the DNA is TGCGCCAGCAGCCAAGGACCCGTGGTGTCAGGGTGGGGAGAGACCCAGTACTTC.